The clone carrying this T cell receptor (beta chain) was counted a few times. Its antigen is still unknown. Germline trimming cut 3 bases from V and 4 bases from J; bases unmatched to any gene: 11. Germline CDR1 and CDR2: LNHDA and SQIVND (reference sequence). CDR3 length: 17 amino acids. Using RNA template, CDR3s of TCR alpha and beta were amplified with iRepertoire arm-PCR. Input was about 85-450 ng of tissue mRNA or PBMC total RNA. MiXCR, run by TCRdb on the multiplex PCR reads, gives a single entry per CDR3 protein. The sample holds under 200,000 distinct CDR3 sequences, around 40% seen once. This sample is drawn from a study of glioma-infiltrating T cells. General study results and limits: Non-neoplastic patients had below-expected tissue-blood divergence, while all gliomas exceeded expectation. Tissue and blood shared very few CDR3 sequences.

This receptor was taken from a human donor with low-grade glioma or glioblastoma, undergoing nonglioma brain surgery, or in good health (not recorded which). The rearrangement uses TRBV19 and TRBJ2-1; 8 bases map to TRBD2. The specimen was glioma tissue, nonneoplastic brain tissue, or PBMCs (not recorded which). In DNA form, the CDR3 reads TGTGCCAGTAGTATCCTGGGGAGCGGGAGCTATTACAATGAGCAGTTCTTC. This gives the protein CASSILGSGSYYNEQFF. Together with reference TRBV19 and TRBJ2-1, the CDR3 gives the full variable domain: DGGITQSPKYLFRKEGQNVTLSCEQNLNHDAMYWYRQDPGQGLRLIYYSQIVNDFQKGDIAEGYSVSREKKESFPLTVTSAQKNPTAFYLCASSILGSGSYYNEQFFGPGTRLTVL.